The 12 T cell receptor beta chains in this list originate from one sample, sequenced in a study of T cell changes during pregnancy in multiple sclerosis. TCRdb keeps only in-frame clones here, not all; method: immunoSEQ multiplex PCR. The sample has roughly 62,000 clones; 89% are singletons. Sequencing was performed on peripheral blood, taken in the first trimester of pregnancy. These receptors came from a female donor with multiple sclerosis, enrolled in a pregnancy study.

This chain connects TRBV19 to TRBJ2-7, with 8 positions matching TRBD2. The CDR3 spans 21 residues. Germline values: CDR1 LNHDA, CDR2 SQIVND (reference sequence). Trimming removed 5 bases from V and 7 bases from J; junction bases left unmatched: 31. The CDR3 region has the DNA TGTGCCAGTAGTGCCTCCTCATTCGGGGGGGGAATCGGGCAGAAGGTGGGGGAGCAGTACTTC. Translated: CASSASSFGGGIGQKVGEQYF.

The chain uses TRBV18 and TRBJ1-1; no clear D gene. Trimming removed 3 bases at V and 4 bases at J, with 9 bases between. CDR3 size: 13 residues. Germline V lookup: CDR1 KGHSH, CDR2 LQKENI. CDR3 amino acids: CASSPPQITEAFF. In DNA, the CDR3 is TGTGCCAGCTCACCTCCCCAGATCACTGAAGCTTTCTTT.

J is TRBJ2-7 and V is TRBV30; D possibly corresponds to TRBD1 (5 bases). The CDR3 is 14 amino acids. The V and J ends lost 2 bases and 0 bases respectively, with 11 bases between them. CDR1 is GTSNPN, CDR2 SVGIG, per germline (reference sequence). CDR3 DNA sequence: TGTGCCTGGAGTACGGACAACGACTCCTACGAGCAGTACTTC. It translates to CAWSTDNDSYEQYF.

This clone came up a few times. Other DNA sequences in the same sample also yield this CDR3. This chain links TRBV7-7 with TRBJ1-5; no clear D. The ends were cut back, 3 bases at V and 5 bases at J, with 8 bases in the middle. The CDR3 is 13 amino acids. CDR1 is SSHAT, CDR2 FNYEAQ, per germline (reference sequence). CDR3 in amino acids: CASSLRQDQPQHF. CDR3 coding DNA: TGTGCCAGCAGCTTGAGACAAGATCAGCCCCAGCATTTT.

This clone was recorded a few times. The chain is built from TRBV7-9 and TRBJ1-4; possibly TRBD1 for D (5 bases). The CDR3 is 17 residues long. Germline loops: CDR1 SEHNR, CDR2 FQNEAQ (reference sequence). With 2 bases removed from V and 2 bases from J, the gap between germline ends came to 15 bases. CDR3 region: CASSLFGSAGTNEKLFF. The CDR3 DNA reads TGTGCCAGCAGCTTATTCGGGTCGGCAGGGACTAATGAAAAACTGTTTTTT.

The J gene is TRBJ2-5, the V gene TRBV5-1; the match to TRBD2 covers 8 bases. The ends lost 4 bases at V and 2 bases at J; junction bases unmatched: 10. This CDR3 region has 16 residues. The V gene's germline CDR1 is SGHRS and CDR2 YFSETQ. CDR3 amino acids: CASSRLGLAGQETQYF. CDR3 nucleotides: TGCGCCAGCAGCCGTCTGGGATTAGCGGGGCAAGAGACCCAGTACTTC.

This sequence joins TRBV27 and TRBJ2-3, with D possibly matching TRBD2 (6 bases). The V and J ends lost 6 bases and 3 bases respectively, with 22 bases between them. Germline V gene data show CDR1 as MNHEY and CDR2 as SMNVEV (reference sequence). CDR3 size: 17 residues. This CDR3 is CASSPKWGVGSTDTQYF. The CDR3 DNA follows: TGTGCCAGCAGCCCAAAGTGGGGGGTGGGGTCAACAGATACGCAGTATTTT.

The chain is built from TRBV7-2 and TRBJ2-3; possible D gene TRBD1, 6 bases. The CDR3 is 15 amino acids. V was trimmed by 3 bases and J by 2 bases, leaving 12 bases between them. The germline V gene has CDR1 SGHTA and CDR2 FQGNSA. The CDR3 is CASSFRGRHTDTQYF. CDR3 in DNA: TGTGCCAGCAGCTTCAGGGGCAGACACACAGATACGCAGTATTTT.

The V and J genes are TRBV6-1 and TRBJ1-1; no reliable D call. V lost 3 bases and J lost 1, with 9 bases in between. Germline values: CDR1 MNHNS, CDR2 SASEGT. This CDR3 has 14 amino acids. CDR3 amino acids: CASSEGTENTEAFF. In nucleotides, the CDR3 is TGTGCCAGCAGTGAGGGCACCGAGAACACTGAAGCTTTCTTT.

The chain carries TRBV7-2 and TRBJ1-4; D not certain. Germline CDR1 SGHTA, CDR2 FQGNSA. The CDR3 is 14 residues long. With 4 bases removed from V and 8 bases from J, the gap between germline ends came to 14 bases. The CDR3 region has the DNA TGTGCCAGCAGCTCCCAAAGCCGCACCGAAAAACTGTTTTTT. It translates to CASSSQSRTEKLFF. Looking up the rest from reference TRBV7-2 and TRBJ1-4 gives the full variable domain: GAGVSQSPSNKVTEKGKDVELRCDPISGHTALYWYRQSLGQGLEFLIYFQGNSAPDKSGLPSDRFSAERTGGSVSTLTIQRTQQEDSAVYLCASSSQSRTEKLFFGSGTQLSVL.

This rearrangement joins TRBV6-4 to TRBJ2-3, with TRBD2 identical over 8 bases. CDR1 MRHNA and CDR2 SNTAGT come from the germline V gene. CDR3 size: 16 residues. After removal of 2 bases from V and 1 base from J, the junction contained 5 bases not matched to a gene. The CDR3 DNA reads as TGTGCCAGCAGTGACGGTCGGGGGGGCCGCACAGATACGCAGTATTTT. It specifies CASSDGRGGRTDTQYF.

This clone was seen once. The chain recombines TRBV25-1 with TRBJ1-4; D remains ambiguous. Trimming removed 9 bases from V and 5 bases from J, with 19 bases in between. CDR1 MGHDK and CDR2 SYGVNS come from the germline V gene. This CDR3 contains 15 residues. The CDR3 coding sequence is TGTGCCAGTGGATCCCTCAATGAGGAAAATGAAAAACTGTTTTTT. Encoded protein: CASGSLNEENEKLFF.